This T cell receptor (beta chain) appears in the sequencing data of a study of T cells after yellow fever vaccination (dated by TCRdb to the late 2010s). As for the study more broadly: The SMART-Seq v4 Ultra Low Input RNA kit was used to prepare libraries from fractions with low cell numbers. To follow T-cell clones before and after both primary and booster YFV17D yellow fever vaccination, bulk TCR alpha and beta repertoires underwent longitudinal sequencing. Two healthy male donors made up the cohort, one aged 18 to 29 years and the other aged 30 to 39 years. Blood samples were taken at several timepoints before and after primary and secondary immunization, and bulk PBMC replicates and cell subsets were isolated.

This clonotype came up many times. It lacks a known antigen. Base qualities were left out, and no much larger clone turns up one base away. Synthesis of TCR cDNA relied on 5'RACE template switching, a step that introduced a universal primer site along with unique molecular identifiers. Priming for cDNA synthesis came from both the TCR alpha and TCR beta constant segments. Libraries were amplified in two PCR steps, with sample barcodes and sequencing adapters added in the second step. Libraries were sequenced on Illumina HiSeq 2500 (2x100 bp) or NovaSeq (2x150 bp). Turning to the authors' computational methods: Reads were demultiplexed and collapsed into UMI consensus sequences with MIGEC, and V(D)J alignment was performed with MiXCR. Vaccine-responding clonotypes were identified with edgeR using replicate PBMC samples, with FDR below 0.01 and a log2 fold change above 5 up to day 15 being required. Each bulk clonotype was labeled CD4 or CD8 based on which sequenced repertoire, CD4 or CD8, contained the clonotype at higher abundance. TCRdb took the public reads, trimmed them with fastp at Q25, ran MiXCR for clone calling and kept in-frame beta chains. Entries that share a CDR3 protein sequence are merged under the most common genes and DNA. TCRdb, rather than the study authors, made the V and J calls. The sample table holds 50,000 or so distinct CDR3 sequences, of which about 7.9% were seen once. Over 25% of the sample lies in the top ten.

Taken with the paper, the label for treatment or condition translates to: live attenuated yellow fever vaccine strain. PBMCs were isolated from peripheral blood using a standard Ficoll-Paque protocol. Dynabeads CD4 and CD8 positive selection kits were used to isolate the CD4 and CD8 T-cell fractions. RNA was extracted with TriZol from bulk PBMCs, CD4 and CD8 fractions, and dextramer-positive and dextramer-negative fractions. On the study overall, not on this receptor specifically: Because only two donors were included in the study, the extent to which the findings can be generalized is limited. A small share of clonotypes was detected in both CD4 and CD8 compartments, with the overlap likely arising from convergent recombination. After the booster, most of the clones that had expanded following primary vaccination were detected again (almost 98% of CD4 and roughly nine tenths of CD8), which suggests that memory was broadly maintained. The secondary T-cell response was found to be weaker but faster than the primary response, with a peak reached on day 5 rather than on day 15. Because abundant contaminating clonotypes from the bulk population could be contained in FACS-sorted repertoires, computational filtering was required.

This TCR came from a man aged 18 to 29 who received the YFV17D yellow fever vaccine. The specimen was CD8+ T cells sorted from PBMCs, collected approximately 15 days after the first yellow fever vaccination.

The encoded CDR3 is CSARGTSGQNPYEQYF. The bases are TGCAGTGCTAGAGGGACTAGCGGACAGAACCCCTACGAGCAGTACTTC. This sequence uses TRBV20-1 and TRBJ2-7, with 10 bases aligning to TRBD2. The CDR3 measures 16 amino acids from cysteine to phenylalanine. Of all the DNA, just the CDR3 is kept, 48 bases in frame from base 1. From a lookup of the germline V gene (reference sequence), CDR1 and CDR2 are DFQATT and SNEGSKA. Clipping removes 1 base from V and 2 bases from J, with 8 as the unmatched junction base count.